Sequencing of this T cell receptor beta chain was carried out in a study of blood T cell repertoires in COVID-19 (dated by TCRdb to 2018 to 2020). In the study overall: The collaborator samples originated in the United States, Italy and Spain and spanned the acute and convalescent phases of COVID-19. Deeply sampled blood TCRbeta repertoires from subjects exposed to, actively infected with, or recovered from COVID-19 were included in the dataset. The repertoires were released in a freely available public database intended as a resource for research on the immune response to SARS-CoV-2. Sample metadata almost always included a de-identified subject ID, COVID-19 status, age in years and sex. Where HLA class I and class II types were available, the types were taken from metadata supplied by the sample provider, not from assay-based typing. Samples were obtained from the ongoing ImmuneRACE study (first 160 participants) and from 1,200 or so subjects provided by 6 global collaborators. The prospective study material was composed of cDNA or gDNA derived from T cells, B-cell-depleted T cells, or PBMCs. Findings and caveats that apply to the study as a whole: The amount of clinical and demographic metadata varied by source and participant and was provided uncurated.

The CDR3 runs 17 residues from the cysteine to the phenylalanine. Only the CDR3 DNA stays, 51 bases, in frame from base 1. Via the germline V gene (reference sequence), CDR1 is PRHDT and CDR2 FYEKMQ. Relative to germline, V is 4 bases shorter and J is 1 base shorter, with 19 bases between their ends. TCRbeta CDR3 regions were amplified from genomic DNA using the immunoSEQ Assay, a bias-controlled multiplex PCR. In the authors' own workflow: Within the assay, amplification of reference gene primers was used to estimate how many nucleated cells each sample contained. To quantify the absolute abundance of each unique TCRbeta CDR3 rearrangement, sequence reads were collapsed and filtered. For each sample, productive Simpson clonality was calculated by taking the square root of Simpson's diversity index across productive rearrangements. TCRdb limited this immuneACCESS table to in-frame rearrangements with V and J called. A share of clones is missing; checked studies link under half to unresolved V genes, and the rest is unexplained. That table gives V, J and clone size, and the DNA gave D and trimming. This sample gives over 250,000 clones in total; roughly 80% of them show up just once. The ten largest clones add up to approximately 5% of the sample.

Participants in the prospective study were enrolled through a virtual design, were aged roughly 18 to 100 years, and lived in roughly 24 United States geographic areas. Cohort assignment in the prospective study relied on participant-reported clinical history from a screening survey and a study questionnaire. Exposed participants had been in contact, within 2 weeks of entering the study, with a person who had a PCR-confirmed or clinician-diagnosed case of COVID-19. Each participant in the prospective study had whole blood, serum and a nasopharyngeal or oropharyngeal swab collected by mobile phlebotomists. Prospective study participants could optionally give additional blood draws and questionnaires over an approximately two-month period. Before DNA extraction, prospective study blood samples were shipped either frozen or at room temperature. This clone was found a few times. Its cognate antigen has yet to be identified. The sample holds no much larger clone one base away, and base qualities are not on file.

The sequencing sample was made of PBMCs or T cells enriched from blood (not recorded which). This clonotype was sampled from a man aged 35 to 55 who had been exposed to COVID-19. The sequence is built from TRBV13 and TRBJ1-1; TRBD1 might be the D gene, on 6 matching bases. The CDR3 region has the sequence CASSYTYRRQANTEAFF. The DNA reads TGTGCCAGCAGCTATACCTACCGAAGACAGGCGAACACTGAAGCTTTCTTT.